This TCR beta chain was captured in a study of blood T cells in healthy people across ages. Combining a sample-barcoded 5' primer with a J-beta primer mix, a second PCR ran for about 7 to 11 cycles. TCRdb analysed the 5' RACE reads with MiXCR anew, one entry per CDR3 protein. The table has 600,000 or so distinct CDR3 sequences, around 21% seen once. Findings and caveats of the study: Per million T cells, TCR beta diversity dropped roughly linearly as age increased. More naive CD4+ cells and higher diversity were found in long-lived than in aged donors.

Turning to this clonotype: Antigen specificity is unknown. The junction differs from germline at one of its ends, possibly a read error.

This CDR3 is built from 15 residues. Germline lookup yields CDR1 SGHRS and CDR2 YFSETQ. V gene TRBV5-1 combines with J gene TRBJ2-7; D might be TRBD1 or TRBD2, each matching 5 bases. This sequence was found in a man between 65 and 80 years old in good health. The specimen sequenced was blood. The CDR3 coding sequence is TGCGCCAGCAGCCCTGGTGGGACCGGCTCCTACGAGCAGTACTTT. Translation gives CASSPGGTGSYEQYF.